A selection of T cell receptor beta chains follows, all from one sample in a study of T cell responses to AZD1222 COVID-19 vaccine. Clones were sequenced by immunoSEQ multiplex PCR, and TCRdb holds only the in-frame ones, with some missing. The data contain around 58,000 clones, under 90% of them singletons. The sequencing here drew on peripheral blood, taken on day 0 of AZD1222 vaccination. Every receptor here comes from an adult in good health. Both conserved end residues are part of each CDR3. A D gene is named only where the DNA matches it firmly. A row's size may be missing; if present it is once, few, many or a size class.

DNA	CDR3	size	V	J	D
TGTGCCAGCAGCCCCCGGACTAGCGGGAGAAGGAGCGAGCAGTACTTC	CASSPRTSGRRSEQYF	NA	TRBV13	TRBJ2-7	TRBD2
TGTGCCAGTAGCCTCGGGACAGGGGCATCCGGCTACACCTTC	CASSLGTGASGYTF	NA	TRBV19	TRBJ1-2	TRBD1
TGTGCCAGCAGCACTCCCGGGGCAGGTCAGCCCCAGCATTTT	CASSTPGAGQPQHF	NA	TRBV28	TRBJ1-5	NA
TGTGCCAGCAGCTCGTGGGGGAACACTGAAGCTTTCTTT	CASSSWGNTEAFF	few	TRBV11-3	TRBJ1-1	NA
TGCGCCAGCAGTGCTCTAGCGAGCTCCTACGAGCAGTACTTC	CASSALASSYEQYF	few	TRBV10-2	TRBJ2-7	NA
TGTGCCAGCAGCCAAGATACGGCGTCCGGCAATGAAAAACTGTTTTTT	CASSQDTASGNEKLFF	NA	TRBV4-2	TRBJ1-4	NA
TGTGCCAGCAGTCTCGATCAGGTTAACACTGAAGCTTTCTTT	CASSLDQVNTEAFF	NA	TRBV6-5	TRBJ1-1	NA
TGCAGCGGGGGACTCGGAGGGAATTCCTACAATGAGCAGTTCTTC	CSGGLGGNSYNEQFF	NA	TRBV29-1	TRBJ2-1	NA
TGTGCCAGCTCACCTATTCAGGGGACCCAGCATTTT	CASSPIQGTQHF	once	TRBV18	TRBJ1-5	NA
TGTGCCAGCAGCTTGCCGGGACAGTTACAAGAGACCCAGTACTTC	CASSLPGQLQETQYF	once	TRBV5-4	TRBJ2-5	TRBD1
TGTGCCAGCAAGAGAGGGGCCACGAACACTGAAGCTTTCTTT	CASKRGATNTEAFF	NA	TRBV6-4	TRBJ1-1	NA
TGTGCCAGCACAAATTACAGGGGGCAATACGAGCAGTACTTC	CASTNYRGQYEQYF	NA	TRBV21-1	TRBJ2-7	NA
TGCAGCGTTGAAGATCATAACACGGCCACAGGGTTCTATGGCTACACCTTC	CSVEDHNTATGFYGYTF	few	TRBV29-1	TRBJ1-2	NA
TGTGCCAGCAGTTACTCGAAGGCTGGGGGACAACTTACTAATGAAAAACTGTTTTTT	CASSYSKAGGQLTNEKLFF	few	TRBV6-2/TRBV6-3	TRBJ1-4	NA
TGTGCCAGCAGCCCGGGACAGGGAAGGAATGAAAAACTGTTTTTT	CASSPGQGRNEKLFF	NA	TRBV5-4	TRBJ1-4	TRBD1
TGTGCCAGTAGTATTAGGTTGGGCATTCAGTACTTC	CASSIRLGIQYF	once	TRBV19	TRBJ2-4	NA
TGTGCCAGCAGCCGAGACAAGAGCAATCAGCCCCAGCATTTT	CASSRDKSNQPQHF	NA	TRBV7-8	TRBJ1-5	NA
TGTGCCAGCAGGTCCCCTGGCACCCCAGCCCTCCACTTT	CASRSPGTPALHF	NA	TRBV7-2	TRBJ1-6	NA
TGTGCCAGCAGTGAATCAACAGGGGGCTACAATGAGCAGTTCTTC	CASSESTGGYNEQFF	NA	TRBV2	TRBJ2-1	TRBD1
TGTGCCAGCAGCCTCCGACAGGGAGCGGGTTCACCCCTCCACTTT	CASSLRQGAGSPLHF	NA	TRBV3-1/TRBV3-2	TRBJ1-6	TRBD1
TGTGCCAGCACCTTCGGGACTACTAGCACAGATACGCAGTATTTT	CASTFGTTSTDTQYF	NA	TRBV7-8	TRBJ2-3	TRBD2
TGTGCCAGCAGCTTCACCCGGGCCGAGCAGTACTTC	CASSFTRAEQYF	NA	TRBV7-9	TRBJ2-7	NA
TGTGCCAGCTCATTACAGGGTCTCGGCGAGACCCAGTACTTC	CASSLQGLGETQYF	NA	TRBV18	TRBJ2-5	NA
TGCGCCAGCAGCCCCCTCAGGGGGCGATCCTTTGAGCAGTACTTC	CASSPLRGRSFEQYF	NA	TRBV5-1	TRBJ2-7	TRBD1
TGTGCCAGCAGACAGACACGCACCTACGAGCAGTACTTC	CASRQTRTYEQYF	NA	TRBV6-5	TRBJ2-7	NA
TGTGCCAGTAGTCCGGGACAGGGTACAACTAATGAAAAACTGTTTTTT	CASSPGQGTTNEKLFF	NA	TRBV19	TRBJ1-4	TRBD1
TGCGCCAGCAGTCAATCCAGGACAGGGTATATTGGGAATGAGCAGTTCTTC	CASSQSRTGYIGNEQFF	NA	TRBV23-1	TRBJ2-1	TRBD1
TGTGCCAGCAGCCAAGATACCCGGTTCTCCTACAATGAGCAGTTCTTC	CASSQDTRFSYNEQFF	NA	TRBV14	TRBJ2-1	NA
TGTGCCAGCAGCCGTGGACTAGCGGGGGGCCGGGAGACCCAGTACTTC	CASSRGLAGGRETQYF	NA	TRBV7-2	TRBJ2-5	TRBD2
TGCGCCAGCAGCCCATACACTGAAGCTTTCTTT	CASSPYTEAFF	NA	TRBV23-1	TRBJ1-1	NA
TGTGCCAGCAGCAACGACAGGGGGAACACTGAAGCTTTCTTT	CASSNDRGNTEAFF	NA	TRBV11-2	TRBJ1-1	TRBD1
TGCGCCAGCAGCTCCGGGGTCTATGAAAAACTGTTTTTT	CASSSGVYEKLFF	NA	TRBV5-1	TRBJ1-4	NA
TGTGCCAGCAGCAAGGGGCTGAACACTGAAGCTTTCTTT	CASSKGLNTEAFF	NA	TRBV21-1	TRBJ1-1	NA
TGTGCCAGCAGCCGCGGACAGGAGCTGTTTTTT	CASSRGQELFF	NA	TRBV27	TRBJ2-2	NA
TGTGCCAGCAGCTTGTCGGACGGGAGCTCCTACGAGCAGTACTTC	CASSLSDGSSYEQYF	NA	TRBV7-6	TRBJ2-7	NA
TGTGCCAGCAGCCAAGTTCACAGGGGGATGAAGAATGGCTACACCTTC	CASSQVHRGMKNGYTF	few	TRBV3-1/TRBV3-2	TRBJ1-2	TRBD1
TGTGCCAGCAGCAGAGGGGGCGCCGGAGATACGCAGTATTTT	CASSRGGAGDTQYF	NA	TRBV7-2	TRBJ2-3	TRBD1
TGTGCCAGCAGTGTGGGACAGCCTCAGCCCCAGCATTTT	CASSVGQPQPQHF	NA	TRBV2	TRBJ1-5	TRBD1
TGTGCCAGCAGTTTACGCACGCAGGGAGACACTGAAGCTTTCTTT	CASSLRTQGDTEAFF	few	TRBV27	TRBJ1-1	NA
TGTGCCAGCAGCGTCATGGGGGGTAGCGGTTCACCCCTCCACTTT	CASSVMGGSGSPLHF	NA	TRBV9	TRBJ1-6	NA
TGTGCCAGCTCCCTTGGAGCGCCCTCCGTTAATGAAAAACTGTTTTTT	CASSLGAPSVNEKLFF	NA	TRBV18	TRBJ1-4	NA
TGTGCCAGCTCACCAGGACAGAGAGAGAACTATGGCTACACCTTC	CASSPGQRENYGYTF	once	TRBV18	TRBJ1-2	NA
TGTGCCTGGAGTCTCGGACAGCCGGGGGGCTACACCTTC	CAWSLGQPGGYTF	NA	TRBV30	TRBJ1-2	NA
TGCGCCAGCAGTCAGCCCCAGGTGAGGGGTGGGCAGTATTTT	CASSQPQVRGGQYF	NA	TRBV23-1	TRBJ2-3	NA
TGCGCCAGCAGCTTGTTGGGACAGGGGACAGAGACCCAGTACTTC	CASSLLGQGTETQYF	NA	TRBV5-1	TRBJ2-5	TRBD1
TGTGCCAGCAGTTACGTAATGTGGGAGCTGTTTTTT	CASSYVMWELFF	NA	TRBV6-2/TRBV6-3	TRBJ2-2	NA
TGTGCCAGCAGTGGACAGGGGAGCACCGGGGAGCTGTTTTTT	CASSGQGSTGELFF	once	TRBV2	TRBJ2-2	TRBD1
TGTGCCAGCAGCCAAGTAGGCTCTGGGGCCAACGTCCTGACTTTC	CASSQVGSGANVLTF	NA	TRBV3-1/TRBV3-2	TRBJ2-6	NA
TGTGCCAGTAGTCTCAGAGGGGGAACAACTAATGAAAAACTGTTTTTT	CASSLRGGTTNEKLFF	NA	TRBV19	TRBJ1-4	NA